Listed here are 23 T cell receptor beta chains from one sample, sequenced in a study of PD-1 blockade in classical Hodgkin lymphoma. Regarding time point: cycle 4 day 1 (C4D1), after less than seven weeks of nivolumab. Relapse was seen in all patients after autologous stem cell transplantation, and brentuximab vedotin exposure was variable. Magnetic depletion of unwanted cells isolated CD4+ T cells from thawed PBMCs. Only in-frame clones appear in the TCRdb table, and some are missing; sequencing was by immunoSEQ multiplex PCR. This table has around 16,000 clones, around 72% appearing once. The sequences come from CD4+ T cells from blood, collected before the fourth cycle of nivolumab. The receptors were gathered from a human donor with classical Hodgkin lymphoma.

V usage is TRBV7-2 and J usage is TRBJ2-1; 8 bases map to TRBD1. The CDR3 sequence is 14 residues long. Per germline, CDR1 SGHTA and CDR2 FQGNSA. V shed 5 bases, J shed 13 bases, and the junction held 13 bases outside the gene matches. The CDR3 here is CASSTGQGGIDQFF. The CDR3 DNA sequence: TGTGCCAGCAGCACAGGACAGGGCGGCATTGATCAGTTCTTC.

V gene TRBV11-3 combines with J gene TRBJ2-1; D perhaps matches TRBD1 (6 bases). Germline V gives CDR1 SGHNT, CDR2 YENEEA. V lost 3 bases and J 6 bases, leaving 9 bases between the germline ends. CDR3 length: 13 residues. CDR3 DNA sequence: TGTGCCAGCAGCTTGGGGGCGCGCAATGAGCAGTTCTTC. Amino acids: CASSLGARNEQFF. Based on the CDR3 plus reference TRBV11-3 and TRBJ2-1, the full variable domain is EAGVVQSPRYKIIEKKQPVAFWCNPISGHNTLYWYLQNLGQGPELLIRYENEEAVDDSQLPKDRFSAERLKGVDSTLKIQPAELGDSAVYLCASSLGARNEQFFGPGTRLTVL.

The CDR3 sequence: CASSPGTRGETQYF. The CDR3 DNA reads as TGTGCCAGCAGTCCCGGGACTAGGGGAGAGACCCAGTACTTC. V gene TRBV6-5 combines with J gene TRBJ2-5; 8 bases are a match to TRBD2. The CDR3 covers 14 residues. V lost 5 bases, J lost 4 bases, and 6 bases stayed unmatched. Germline V gene sequence: CDR1 MNHEY, CDR2 SVGAGI.

This clone was detected once. J is TRBJ2-7 and V is TRBV10-1; D gene uncertain. CDR1 is WNHNN, CDR2 SYGVQD, per germline (reference sequence). Trimming removed 0 bases at V and 4 bases at J, with 13 bases between. This CDR3 is built from 15 residues. Written as DNA, the CDR3 is TGCGCCAGCAGTGAGTCGGGCGCCCGGGTATACGAGCAGTACTTC. The encoded protein is CASSESGARVYEQYF.

The chain carries TRBV6-1 and TRBJ2-1, with TRBD1 identical over 7 bases. The CDR3 consists of 13 residues. The germline gives CDR1 MNHNS, CDR2 SASEGT. V was pared by 6 bases and J by 9 bases, with 8 bases of the junction left unmatched. CDR3 protein: CASRGYTGVEQFF. The CDR3 DNA reads TGTGCCAGCAGAGGCTATACAGGGGTTGAGCAGTTCTTC.

The chain is built from TRBV10-1 and TRBJ1-1; 7 bases line up with TRBD1. The germline CDR1 and CDR2 sequences are WNHNN and SYGVQD (reference sequence). The CDR3 totals 14 residues. V shed 7 bases and J 2 bases; nucleotides not matched to a gene: 7. The CDR3 region is CASTATGFNTEAFF. CDR3 DNA sequence: TGCGCCAGCACCGCGACAGGGTTTAACACTGAAGCTTTCTTT.

V and J are TRBV2 and TRBJ2-7, with TRBD1 identical over 8 bases. V shed 5 bases, J shed 7 bases, and the junction held 10 bases outside the gene matches. Germline V lookup: CDR1 SNHLY, CDR2 FYNNEI. The CDR3 loop spans 14 amino acids. For the CDR3, the DNA is TGTGCCAGCAGTCATGGACAGGGATTTGGGGAGCAGTACTTC. Amino acids: CASSHGQGFGEQYF. Supplemented by reference TRBV2 and TRBJ2-7, the full variable domain reads EPEVTQTPSHQVTQMGQEVILRCVPISNHLYFYWYRQILGQKVEFLVSFYNNEISEKSEIFDDQFSVERPDGSNFTLKIRSTKLEDSAMYFCASSHGQGFGEQYFGPGTRLTVT.

This clone came up once. This chain joins TRBV5-1 and TRBJ2-2; 10 bases are a match to TRBD1. The CDR3 extends over 18 amino acids. In germline, CDR1 is SGHRS, CDR2 YFSETQ. Trimming took 4 bases from V and 7 from J; bases not matched to a gene: 16. As DNA, the CDR3 is TGCGCCAGCAGCGAGCCTACGACAGGGGGCCGAAATGGCGGGGAGCTGTTTTTT. Protein sequence: CASSEPTTGGRNGGELFF.

This clone occurred a few times. The chain uses TRBV5-6 and TRBJ1-5; weak D call: TRBD1 (5 bases). CDR1 and CDR2 (germline): SGHDT, YYEEEE. The CDR3 runs 16 residues. The V and J ends lost 0 bases and 6 bases respectively, with 16 bases between them. CDR3 nucleotide sequence: TGTGCCAGCAGCTTGGGGGGGAATGTAAACTTTCAGCCCCAGCATTTT. Residues: CASSLGGNVNFQPQHF.

This clone has only a few counts. This sequence joins TRBV14 and TRBJ2-3; TRBD1 agrees at 9 bases. The germline gives CDR1 SGHDN, CDR2 FVKESK. CDR3 size: 14 residues. Trimming removed 5 bases from V and 4 bases from J; junction bases left unmatched: 4. The CDR3: CASSVGQGSDTQYF. Here the CDR3 DNA reads TGTGCCAGCAGCGTCGGACAGGGGTCAGATACGCAGTATTTT.

The gene calls are TRBV5-1 and TRBJ2-5, with TRBD2 matching 10 bases. V gave up 0 bases and J gave up 3 bases; unmatched junction bases: 2. CDR3 length: 15 amino acids. Germline CDR1 and CDR2: SGHRS and YFSETQ. In DNA, the CDR3 is TGCGCCAGCAGCTTGGGGACTAGCGGTAAAGAGACCCAGTACTTC. Translation gives CASSLGTSGKETQYF.

The chain combines TRBV19 with TRBJ1-5; D unresolved. CDR1 LNHDA and CDR2 SQIVND come from the germline V gene (reference sequence). Trimming removed 3 bases from V and 4 bases from J, with 10 bases in between. This CDR3 has 14 amino acids. CDR3 DNA sequence: TGTGCCAGTAGTATTTTAAGCAGTAATCAGCCCCAGCATTTT. Translating gives CASSILSSNQPQHF.

The chain combines TRBV14 with TRBJ2-4; D gene ambiguous. V gave up 1 base and J gave up 6 bases, with 7 bases separating them. This CDR3 has 13 amino acids. Germline V CDR1 and CDR2: SGHDN, FVKESK. CDR3 sequence: CASSQVMGNIQYF. The CDR3 bases are TGTGCCAGCAGCCAAGTGATGGGAAACATTCAGTACTTC.

The V and J genes are TRBV4-1 and TRBJ1-5; 11 bases map to TRBD1. Germline CDR1 and CDR2: MGHRA and YSYEKL. Trimming took 4 bases from V and 5 from J; bases not matched to a gene: 4. CDR3 length: 15 residues. CDR3 amino acids: CASSPGQGVHQPQHF. CDR3 DNA: TGCGCCAGCAGCCCGGGACAGGGGGTACATCAGCCCCAGCATTTT.

The V and J genes are TRBV9 and TRBJ2-5, with 10 bases aligning to TRBD2. The length of the CDR3 is 15 residues. J lost 5 bases, V lost 3 bases, and 7 bases had no gene match. The germline CDR1 and CDR2 sequences are SGDLS and YYNGEE. The chain's CDR3 is CASSALAGGVETQYF. CDR3 sequence (DNA): TGTGCCAGCAGCGCCTTAGCGGGAGGAGTTGAGACCCAGTACTTC.

This clone was found a few times. The chain recombines TRBV5-1 with TRBJ1-4, with D perhaps TRBD1 (6 bases). The germline V gene encodes CDR1 SGHRS and CDR2 YFSETQ. V lost 4 bases and J lost 6, with 13 bases in between. This CDR3 region has 14 residues. The CDR3 region is CASSPDRFYEKLFF. CDR3 DNA: TGCGCCAGCAGCCCCGACAGGTTCTATGAAAAACTGTTTTTT. Combining the CDR3 with reference TRBV5-1 and TRBJ1-4 gives the whole variable domain KAGVTQTPRYLIKTRGQQVTLSCSPISGHRSVSWYQQTPGQGLQFLFEYFSETQRNKGNFPGRFSGRQFSNSRSEMNVSTLELGDSALYLCASSPDRFYEKLFFGSGTQLSVL.

The chain employs TRBV9 and TRBJ1-5; D gene unclear. CDR1 and CDR2 (germline): SGDLS, YYNGEE. V lost 4 bases and J 3 bases, leaving 14 bases between the germline ends. The CDR3 contains 15 residues. This chain's CDR3 is CASSLDGDLNQPQHF. The CDR3 DNA reads TGTGCCAGCAGCCTAGACGGGGATCTCAATCAGCCCCAGCATTTT.

The rearrangement uses TRBV29-1 and TRBJ1-1, with 7 bases identical to TRBD1. The junction had 7 bases not matched to a gene; V was cut back by 6 bases and J by 3 bases. Germline V lookup: CDR1 SQVTM, CDR2 ANQGSEA. The CDR3 has 13 amino acids. CDR3 sequence (DNA): TGCAGCGTCAACAGGGGCCCGGACACTGAAGCTTTCTTT. Translated, it gives CSVNRGPDTEAFF.

V usage is TRBV5-5 and J usage is TRBJ1-1; D is unresolved. CDR1 and CDR2 from the germline V gene are SGHKS and YYEKEE (reference sequence). The CDR3 runs 14 residues. V was trimmed by 4 bases and J by 4 bases, leaving 14 bases between them. The DNA of the CDR3 is TGTGCCAGCAGCCAAGTCTGGGAGGGCACTGAAGCTTTCTTT. Translation: CASSQVWEGTEAFF.

This clone appeared once. The gene calls are TRBV6-1 and TRBJ2-7, with D unresolved. Per germline, CDR1 MNHNS and CDR2 SASEGT. The V and J ends lost 5 bases and 0 bases respectively, with 14 bases between them. The CDR3 spans 15 residues. CDR3 bases: TGTGCCAGCAGTTCTAGGACCGGTAACTCCTACGAGCAGTACTTC. It codes for CASSSRTGNSYEQYF.

This rearrangement joins TRBV5-1 to TRBJ2-3; the D is unclear. This CDR3 is built from 11 residues. The germline gives CDR1 SGHRS, CDR2 YFSETQ. V was trimmed by 0 bases and J by 6 bases, leaving 2 bases between them. The CDR3 DNA follows: TGCGCCAGCAGCTTGGGCGATACGCAGTATTTT. It is translated as CASSLGDTQYF.

This sequence joins TRBV15 and TRBJ2-7, with 8 bases fitting TRBD2. Germline V gene sequence: CDR1 LNHNV, CDR2 YYDKDF (reference sequence). Unmatched junction bases numbered 8, after V lost 3 bases and J lost 4 bases. CDR3 length: 15 amino acids. CDR3 sequence (DNA): TGTGCCACCAGCAGGTCGAGCGGGAGTGGGTACGAGCAGTACTTC. Translating gives CATSRSSGSGYEQYF.

This chain joins TRBV10-3 and TRBJ2-1, with 9 positions matching TRBD2. Germline values: CDR1 ENHRY, CDR2 SYGVKD. The CDR3 totals 13 residues. V was pared by 4 bases and J by 6 bases, with 1 base of the junction left unmatched. Here the CDR3 DNA reads TGTGCCATCAGTGGGGGACTAGCCAATGAGCAGTTCTTC. Its translation is CAISGGLANEQFF.